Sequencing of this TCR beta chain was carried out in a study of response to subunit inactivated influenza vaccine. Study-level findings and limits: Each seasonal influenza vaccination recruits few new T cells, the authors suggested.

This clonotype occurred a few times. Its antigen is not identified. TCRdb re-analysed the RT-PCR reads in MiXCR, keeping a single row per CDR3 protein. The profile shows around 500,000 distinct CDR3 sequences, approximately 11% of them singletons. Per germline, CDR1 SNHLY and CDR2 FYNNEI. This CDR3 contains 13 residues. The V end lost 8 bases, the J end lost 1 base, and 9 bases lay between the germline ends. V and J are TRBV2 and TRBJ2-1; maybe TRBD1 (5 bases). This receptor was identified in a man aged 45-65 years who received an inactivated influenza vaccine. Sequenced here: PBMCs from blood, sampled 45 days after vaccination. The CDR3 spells CASCRDSYNEQFF. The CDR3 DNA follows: TGTGCCAGCTGCAGGGATTCCTACAATGAGCAGTTCTTC.